What follows is one T cell receptor (beta chain) and its context. Germline-derived CDR1 and CDR2 are MNHEY and SMNVEV (reference sequence). V was shortened by 2 bases and J by 1 base, with 6 bases between the two germline ends. The CDR3 is 15 amino acids. This sample is part of a study of blood T cell repertoires in COVID-19. Assay used: immunoSEQ multiplex PCR; TCRdb lists only in-frame clones, some missing. The sample has roughly 60,000 clones, 83% seen once; the top ten hold around 9.6%. The clonotype comes from a man aged 45-65 years with COVID-19, enrolled during active disease. V and J are TRBV27 and TRBJ2-6; D remains unclear. Sequenced sample: peripheral blood. The CDR3 DNA reads as TGTGCCAGCAGTTTACTCAGGTCTGGGGCCAACGTCCTGACTTTC. The encoded protein is CASSLLRSGANVLTF.